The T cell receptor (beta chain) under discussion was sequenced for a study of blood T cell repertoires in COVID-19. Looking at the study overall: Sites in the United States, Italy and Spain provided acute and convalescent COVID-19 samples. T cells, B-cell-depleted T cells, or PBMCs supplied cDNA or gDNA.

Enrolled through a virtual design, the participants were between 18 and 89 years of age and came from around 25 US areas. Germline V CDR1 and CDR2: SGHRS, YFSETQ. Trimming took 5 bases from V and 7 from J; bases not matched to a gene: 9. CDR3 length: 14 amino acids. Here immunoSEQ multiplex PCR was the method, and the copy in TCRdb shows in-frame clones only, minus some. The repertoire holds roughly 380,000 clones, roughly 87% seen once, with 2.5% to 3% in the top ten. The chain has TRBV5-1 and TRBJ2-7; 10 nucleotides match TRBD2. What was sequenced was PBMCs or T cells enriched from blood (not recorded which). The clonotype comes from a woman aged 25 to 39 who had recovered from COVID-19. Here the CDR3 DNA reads TGCGCCAGCAGAGACAGCGGGAGGGCCAAGGAGCAGTACTTC. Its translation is CASRDSGRAKEQYF.